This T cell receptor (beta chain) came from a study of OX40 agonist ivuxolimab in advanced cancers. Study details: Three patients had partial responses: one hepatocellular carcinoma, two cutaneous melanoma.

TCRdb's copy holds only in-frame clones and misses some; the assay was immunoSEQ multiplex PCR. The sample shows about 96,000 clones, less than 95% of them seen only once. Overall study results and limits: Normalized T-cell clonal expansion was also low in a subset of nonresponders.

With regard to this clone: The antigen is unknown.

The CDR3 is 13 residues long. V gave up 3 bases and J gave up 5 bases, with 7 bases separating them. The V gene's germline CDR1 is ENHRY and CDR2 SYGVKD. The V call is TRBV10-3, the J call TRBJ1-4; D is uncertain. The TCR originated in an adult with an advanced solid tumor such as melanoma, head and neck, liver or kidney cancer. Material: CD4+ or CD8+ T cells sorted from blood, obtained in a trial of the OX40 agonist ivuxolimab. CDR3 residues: CAISENRNEKLFF. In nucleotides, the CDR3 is TGTGCCATCAGTGAAAACAGAAATGAAAAACTGTTTTTT.